This T cell receptor beta chain was recorded in a study of Graves' ophthalmopathy and Graves' hyperthyroidism. Study information: No treatment had been given when peripheral blood was collected at initial diagnosis.

Amplifying from RNA transcripts, the study obtained TCR beta CDR3 regions. The workflow started with a first-round RT-PCR run with HTBI primers and then moved on to a second-round multiplex PCR. Each CDR3 protein gets one entry after TCRdb re-called the multiplex PCR reads with MiXCR. The data show 200,000 to 300,000 distinct CDR3 sequences, about 46% seen once. Study-wide results and caveats: Detection in blood was also observed for most expanded thyroid clonotypes above 0.001 frequency.

Germline trimming cut 6 bases from V and 0 bases from J; bases unmatched to any gene: 15. The CDR3 spans 19 residues. The germline V gene has CDR1 SQVTM and CDR2 ANQGSEA. There are a few counts of this clonotype. Antigen: not known. Certain patients, namely those with other autoimmune diseases, uncontrolled infections, pregnancy or lactation, were excluded. The sequencing input was peripheral blood. The source of this sequence is an adult man with Graves' ophthalmopathy. The chain uses TRBV29-1 and TRBJ2-6; 9 bases are a match to TRBD1. CDR3 sequence: CSVTMPGTGPLSGANVLTF. CDR3 nucleotides: TGCAGCGTAACGATGCCAGGGACAGGGCCTCTCTCTGGGGCCAACGTCCTGACTTTC.